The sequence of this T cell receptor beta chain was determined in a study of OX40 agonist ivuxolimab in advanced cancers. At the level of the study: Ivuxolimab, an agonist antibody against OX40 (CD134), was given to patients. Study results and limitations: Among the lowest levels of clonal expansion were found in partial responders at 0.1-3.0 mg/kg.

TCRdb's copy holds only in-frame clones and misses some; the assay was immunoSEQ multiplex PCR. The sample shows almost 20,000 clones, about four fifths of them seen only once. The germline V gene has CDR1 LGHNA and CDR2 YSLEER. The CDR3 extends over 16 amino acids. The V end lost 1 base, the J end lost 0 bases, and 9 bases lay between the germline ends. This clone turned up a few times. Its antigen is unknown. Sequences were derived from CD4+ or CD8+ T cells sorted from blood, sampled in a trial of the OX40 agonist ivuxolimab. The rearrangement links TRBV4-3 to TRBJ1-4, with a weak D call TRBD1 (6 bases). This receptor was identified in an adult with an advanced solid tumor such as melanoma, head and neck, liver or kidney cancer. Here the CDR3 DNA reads TGCGCCAGCAGCCAAGGGGAGGGGGCAACTAATGAAAAACTGTTTTTT. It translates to CASSQGEGATNEKLFF.